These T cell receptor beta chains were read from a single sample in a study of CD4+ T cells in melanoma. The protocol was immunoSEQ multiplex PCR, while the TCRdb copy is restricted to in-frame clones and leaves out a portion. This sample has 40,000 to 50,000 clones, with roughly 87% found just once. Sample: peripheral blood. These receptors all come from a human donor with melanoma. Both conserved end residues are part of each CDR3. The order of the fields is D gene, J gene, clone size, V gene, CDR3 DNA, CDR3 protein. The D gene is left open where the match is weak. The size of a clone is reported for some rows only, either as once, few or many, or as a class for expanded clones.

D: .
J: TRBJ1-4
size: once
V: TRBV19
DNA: TGTGCCAGTCGGCCGGGAGGGCTTGAAAAACTGTTTTTT
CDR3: CASRPGGLEKLFF

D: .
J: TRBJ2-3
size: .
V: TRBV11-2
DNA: TGTGCCAGCAGCTTAGCCACAGATACGCAGTATTTT
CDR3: CASSLATDTQYF

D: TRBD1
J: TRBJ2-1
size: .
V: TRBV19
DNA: TGTGCCAGTAGTAGAACAGAAACAGGGGGCTGGGAGCAGTTCTTC
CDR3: CASSRTETGGWEQFF

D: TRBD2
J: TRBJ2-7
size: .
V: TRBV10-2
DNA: TGCGCCAGCAGTGAGTCAGGGACTAGCGGGGAACCCCACTTC
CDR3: CASSESGTSGEPHF

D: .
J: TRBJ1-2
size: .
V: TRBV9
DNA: TGTGCCAGCAGCGTAGGTGACAGCACGAAGAACTATGGCTACACCTTC
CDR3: CASSVGDSTKNYGYTF

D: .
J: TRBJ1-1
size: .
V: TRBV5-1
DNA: TGCGCCAGCAGCTTGGTGGGGGAAGTATGGAGCACTGAAGCTTTCTTT
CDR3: CASSLVGEVWSTEAFF

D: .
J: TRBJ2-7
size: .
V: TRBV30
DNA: TGTGCCTGGAGTGTACTACCCACCGGGTACTCCTACGAGCAGTACTTC
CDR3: CAWSVLPTGYSYEQYF

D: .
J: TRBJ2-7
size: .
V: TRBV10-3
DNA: TGTGCCTCCAAGGACCTACCGACCTACGAGCAGTACTTC
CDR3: CASKDLPTYEQYF

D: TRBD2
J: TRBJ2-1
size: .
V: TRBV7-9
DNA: TGTGCCAGCAGAGGCGGGGGGAGCTCCTACAATGAGCAGTTCTTC
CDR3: CASRGGGSSYNEQFF

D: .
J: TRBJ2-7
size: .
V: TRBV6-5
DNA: TGTGCCAGCAGTTACGATGGGGAGCAGTACTTC
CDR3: CASSYDGEQYF

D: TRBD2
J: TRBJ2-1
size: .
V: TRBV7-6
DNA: TGTGCCAGCAGCATCGGGACTAGCGGGTTAAATGAGCAGTTCTTC
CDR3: CASSIGTSGLNEQFF

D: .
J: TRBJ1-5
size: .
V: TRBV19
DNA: TGTGCCAGTAGTATAGTCCATGGGAATCCCCAGCATTTT
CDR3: CASSIVHGNPQHF

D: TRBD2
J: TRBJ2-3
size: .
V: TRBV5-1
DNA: TGCGCCAGCAGCCCTGAGCGGGGGGGATCCTCAGATACGCAGTATTTT
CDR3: CASSPERGGSSDTQYF

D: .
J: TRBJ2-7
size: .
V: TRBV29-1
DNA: TGCAGCGTTGAGGTGGGCGTCTACGAGCAGTACTTC
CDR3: CSVEVGVYEQYF

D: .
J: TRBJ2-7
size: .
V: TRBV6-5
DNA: TGTGCCAGCAGCACCCAGACCGGAACCTACGAGCAGTACTTC
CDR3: CASSTQTGTYEQYF

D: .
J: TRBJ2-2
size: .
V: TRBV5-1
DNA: TGCGCCAGCAGCTTGGGGCCTAACACCGGGGAGCTGTTTTTT
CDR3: CASSLGPNTGELFF

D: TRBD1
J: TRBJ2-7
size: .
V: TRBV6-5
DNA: TGTGCCAGCAGACGGACAGGGGCCTACGAGCAGTACTTC
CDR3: CASRRTGAYEQYF

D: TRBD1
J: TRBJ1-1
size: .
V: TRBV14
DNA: TGTGCCAGCAGCCGCGCCGGGACAGGGATGAACACTGAAGCTTTCTTT
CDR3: CASSRAGTGMNTEAFF

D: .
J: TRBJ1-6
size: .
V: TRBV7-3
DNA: TGTGCCAGCAGCTATTGGGAGAATTCACCCCTCCACTTT
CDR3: CASSYWENSPLHF

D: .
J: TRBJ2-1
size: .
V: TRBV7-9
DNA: TGTGCCAGCAGCTTAGTTGGAAGCTACAATGAGCAGTTCTTC
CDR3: CASSLVGSYNEQFF

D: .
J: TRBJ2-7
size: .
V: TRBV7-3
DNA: TGTGCCAGCAGCTTAGACCAATTTGAACGGCAGTACTTC
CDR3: CASSLDQFERQYF

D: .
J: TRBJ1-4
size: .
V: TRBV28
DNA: TGTGCCAGCAGTTTGGAGGGGATCAGTGAAAAACTGTTTTTT
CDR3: CASSLEGISEKLFF

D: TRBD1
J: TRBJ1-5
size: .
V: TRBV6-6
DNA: TGTGCCAGCAGTTACTCTACAGGGGCGAATCAGCCCCAGCATTTT
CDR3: CASSYSTGANQPQHF

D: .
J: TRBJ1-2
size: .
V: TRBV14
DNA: TGTGCCAGCAGCAAATCAGGGGTCTATGGCTACACCTTC
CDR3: CASSKSGVYGYTF

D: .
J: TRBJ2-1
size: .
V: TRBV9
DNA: TGTGCCAGCAGTCCCGTTCGTTACAATGAGCAGTTCTTC
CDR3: CASSPVRYNEQFF

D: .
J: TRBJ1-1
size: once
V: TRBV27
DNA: TGTGCCAGCAGTTTATCGTTCGGGAACACTGAAGCTTTCTTT
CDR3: CASSLSFGNTEAFF

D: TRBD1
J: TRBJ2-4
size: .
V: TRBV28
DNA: TGTGCCAGCAGTTCCTTATCCGGACAGGAACCCAACATTCAGTACTTC
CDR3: CASSSLSGQEPNIQYF

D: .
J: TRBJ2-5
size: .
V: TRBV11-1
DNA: TGTGCCAGCAGCCCCCGGGACTACCAAGAGACCCAGTACTTC
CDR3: CASSPRDYQETQYF